This T cell receptor beta chain was obtained from a study of blood T cell repertoires in COVID-19. Whole-study context: COVID-19 samples collected from the United States, Italy and Spain covered acute and convalescent phases.

Ten or more counts support this clone. CDR1 MNHEY and CDR2 SVGEGT come from the germline V gene. J gave up 8 bases and V 5 bases, and 12 bases lay outside the gene matches. The CDR3 has 15 amino acids. Libraries were prepared by immunoSEQ multiplex PCR; TCRdb keeps only in-frame clonotypes and omits some of them. The sample shows fewer than 300,000 clones, about nine tenths of them seen only once. The V gene is TRBV6-2 or TRBV6-3, the J gene TRBJ2-1, with 7 bases that match TRBD2. The specimen sequenced was peripheral blood. The TCR originated in a young woman with COVID-19, enrolled during active disease. CDR3 in amino acids: CASSPGLVGPDEQFF. The CDR3 nucleotides are TGTGCCAGCAGTCCAGGACTAGTTGGGCCGGATGAGCAGTTCTTC.